A selection of T cell receptor beta chains follows, all from one sample in a study of T cell repertoires in cytomegalovirus infection. MiXCR, run by TCRdb on the reads, gives a single entry per CDR3 protein. Among about 330,000 distinct CDR3 sequences listed, over 7.5% were seen once. What was sequenced was PBMCs. All receptors come from a human donor in good health (CMV status not recorded). Some clones in this sample may be carry-over from other donors' samples. CDR3s include the opening cysteine and the closing phenylalanine or tryptophan. A D gene is named only where the DNA matches it firmly. Some rows have no size entry. The others give once, few or many, or a class for an expanded clone.

V,size,D,J,DNA,CDR3
TRBV4-1,.,.,TRBJ1-5,TGCGCCAGCAGCCAAGATCCAGGCAGACTCTGGCCCCAGCATTTT,CASSQDPGRLWPQHF
TRBV29-1,.,TRBD2,TRBJ2-1,TGCAGCGTTGGGCGGGAGGGCCGCCCGTTCTTC,CSVGREGRPFF
TRBV7-2,.,TRBD2,TRBJ2-7,TGTGCCAGCAGCCTAGGTAGCGGTAGCGGGAGCTCCTACGAGCAGTACTTC,CASSLGSGSGSSYEQYF
TRBV7-6,many,.,TRBJ2-3,TGTGCCAGCAGCCCAGGACTTCCCCGGGATACGCAGTATTTT,CASSPGLPRDTQYF
TRBV7-6,many,TRBD1,TRBJ1-4,TGTGCCAGCAGCTTAACACAGGGGACTAATGAAAAACTGTTTTTT,CASSLTQGTNEKLFF
TRBV11-2,few,.,TRBJ2-7,TGTGCCAGCAGCCACAGTACCTACGAGCAGTACTTC,CASSHSTYEQYF
TRBV12-3/TRBV12-4,.,.,TRBJ2-6,TGTGCCAGCAGTGACGTCCGCTCTGGGGCCAACGTCCTGACTTTC,CASSDVRSGANVLTF
TRBV20-1,few,.,TRBJ2-7,TGCAGTGCTAGAGAATCGGACAGTAGATCCTACGAGCAGTACTTC,CSARESDSRSYEQYF
TRBV7-6,many,TRBD2,TRBJ2-1,TGTGCCAGCAGCCCGCAACCCCTAGGGCGGGAGATTGGGAATGAGCAGTTCTTC,CASSPQPLGREIGNEQFF
TRBV28,.,.,TRBJ2-3,TGTGCCAGCAGTTCCGGGATTCAGTACTATTTT,CASSSGIQYYF
TRBV6-1,.,.,TRBJ2-1,TGTGCCAGCAGTGAACGGGGCAGCAATGAGCAGTTCTTC,CASSERGSNEQFF
TRBV7-9,many,TRBD1,TRBJ2-1,TGTGCCAGCAGCTTAGGGGGGACAGCGAAAAAGACAGCCTTAAACAATGAGCAGTTCTTC,CASSLGGTAKKTALNNEQFF
TRBV5-8,.,.,TRBJ1-1,TGTGCCAGCAGCGCACAGGCCTTGAACACTGAAGCTTTCTTT,CASSAQALNTEAFF
TRBV29-1,many,.,TRBJ2-5,TGCAGCGCCCTCTGGCAGGGGCAGACCCAGTACTTC,CSALWQGQTQYF
TRBV7-9,many,TRBD1,TRBJ2-4,TGTGCCAGCAGCCTAACGCCGTTGGACAGGGTTCTTTCCATTCAGTACTTC,CASSLTPLDRVLSIQYF
TRBV12-3/TRBV12-4,.,.,TRBJ1-1,TGTGCCAGCAGGACGGCTCGTCTTGCGGGCGCTTTCTTT,CASRTARLAGAFF
TRBV4-1,.,TRBD2,TRBJ2-1,TGCGCCAGCAGCCAAGTAGCGGGGAGCTCCTACAATGAGCAGTTCTTC,CASSQVAGSSYNEQFF
TRBV14,.,.,TRBJ2-1,TGTGCCAGCAGCCAAGTTTACAGGGAGCAGTTCTTC,CASSQVYREQFF
TRBV12-3/TRBV12-4,few,TRBD2,TRBJ2-5,TGTGCCAGCAGTTTAGAAGAACTAGCGGGGGGTAAGAAGACCCAGTACTTC,CASSLEELAGGKKTQYF
TRBV12-3/TRBV12-4,.,.,TRBJ1-5,TGTGCCAGCAGTGGAGGGGGGACCGGGATCCAGCCCCAGCATTTT,CASSGGGTGIQPQHF
TRBV7-8,many,.,TRBJ1-1,TGTGCCAGCAGCGCAAGAAGGTGGGGGCGCAAGGAAACTGAAGCTTTCTTT,CASSARRWGRKETEAFF
TRBV29-1,.,.,TRBJ1-4,TGCAGCGTTGCGACAATCAGTAATGAAAAACTGTTTTTT,CSVATISNEKLFF
TRBV28,.,.,TRBJ2-1,TGTGCCAGCAGTTTTTCAGGGGGGTTGCACAATGAGCAGTTCTTC,CASSFSGGLHNEQFF
TRBV7-3,many,TRBD1,TRBJ2-1,TGTGCCAGCAGCTCGGACAGGGGTCGATTTGGTGAGCAGTTCTTC,CASSSDRGRFGEQFF
TRBV19,many,TRBD1,TRBJ1-5,TGTGCCAGTAACAGGGGATACGATAGCAATCAGCCCCAGCATTTT,CASNRGYDSNQPQHF
TRBV12-3/TRBV12-4,many,.,TRBJ1-5,TGTGCCAGCAGTCCCCAGCAGGGTGGGCAGCCCCAGCATTTT,CASSPQQGGQPQHF
TRBV6-1,many,TRBD2,TRBJ2-7,TGTGCCAGCAGCCCTGGACTAGCGGGACGGTACGAGCAGTACTTC,CASSPGLAGRYEQYF